This T cell receptor (beta chain) was captured in a study of cytomegalovirus exposure and HLA in healthy donors (TCRdb year 2017). For the study in its entirety: An earlier analysis of some 500 of the donors reported about 250 Gb of sequence data and around 110 million unique TCR beta sequences from roughly 200 million T cells. An early release covering roughly 600 HLA-typed donors comprised about 310 gigabases of sequencing data and around 80 million unique TCR sequences. Of the roughly 400 genotyped donors, less than 85% were placed in the genetic ancestry cluster associated with self-reported Caucasian donors. The study aimed to test whether signatures of past pathogen exposure could be identified by cataloging public T cell receptors. The study profiled the T cell repertoires of 550 to 700 subjects by immunosequencing and related them to cytomegalovirus serostatus. A separate validation cohort of 100 to 150 different subjects was used in addition to the 666-subject first cohort. To predict cytomegalovirus infection status, the study brought together high-throughput TCR immunosequencing, statistical association of individual TCRs with disease status, and machine learning. A later analysis re-analyzed previously published TCR beta repertoires from several hundred donors and added high-resolution HLA genotyping to study TCR occurrence patterns. In the later analysis, no new phenotypic data were used to find candidate immune exposures; instead, reliance was placed on TCR beta sequences and their occurrence across donors. An earlier analysis of 587 of the donors used high-throughput TCR beta sequencing to judge whether each TCR beta V gene segment behaved as functional or pseudogenic. Donor age, sex, ethnicity and CMV serostatus were compiled alongside the repertoire data. A later genetic analysis took genome-wide SNP genotypes for about three fifths of the 666 donors and used that subset as a discovery cohort. Every repertoire in the discovery cohort had been generated on one and the same sequencing platform. HLA typing included class I and class II loci at four-digit resolution. The number of typed donors differed by locus: about 620-640 for A, B, C, DRB1 and DQB1; approximately 530 for DQA1; approximately 600 for DPA1; and some 470 for DPB1. Several DR-DQ haplotypes were handled as single units for association and clustering, since linkage in the cohort was strong. Among 300 to 500 genotyped donors of the cohort, an average of roughly 230,000 unique TCR beta nucleotide sequences was sequenced per donor, of which roughly 18% were non-productive.

The CDR3 contains 15 residues, cysteine and phenylalanine counted. The entry retains the CDR3 DNA only, 45 bases that are in frame from base 1. V loses 4 bases of germline sequence and J loses 3 bases, and the interval between the two ends is 13 bases. The CDR1 and CDR2 encoded by the germline V gene are SGHTA and FQGNSA. Study-wide conclusions, independent of this receptor: In a later analysis, most CMV-associated TCR beta chains were found to appear HLA-restricted, with HLA associations seemingly driven largely by CMV exposure. An association between a missense DCLRE1C variant and V-gene and J-gene trimming of TCR beta chains was found in a later genetic analysis and replicated in an independent cohort. The authors suggested that the approach could potentially be generalized to other disease states and immunological phenotypes. Linkage disequilibrium might explain the correlated functional status among segregating V segments, but an unknown experimental factor could not be excluded. Roughly uniform sequencing depth across donors was assumed in presence/absence analyses, although this assumption may not hold. Because HLA typing was unavailable for some donors at each locus, only the typed subset was used in association tests. Because counts were too low, some 17 rarely observed V segments, including chromosome 9 orphons, were excluded from the earlier analysis of 500 to 700 of the donors. A later analysis reported that several top co-occurrence clusters appeared linked to parvovirus B19, influenza, CMV and Epstein-Barr virus. In a later analysis, TCR association rates were found to vary across HLA loci, with the most associated TCRs seen for DRB1 alleles and the fewest for HLA-C alleles. Strong co-occurrence of HLA alleles, especially DR and DQ, made assigning TCR associations to individual alleles difficult. In this cohort, only TCR beta chains were sequenced, and detectable features were limited by the absence of alpha or paired-chain data. A few of the identified cytomegalovirus-associated TCR beta chains were confirmed in vitro to be specific for cytomegalovirus antigens. A later analysis found that HLA-associated TCR beta chains were more clonally expanded and had lower generation probabilities than equally common non-associated chains. Broadly in line with IMGT annotations, most TCR beta V segments showed up in productive rearrangements about 90% or about 30% of the time in an earlier analysis of several hundred of the donors. A further reported finding was that TCR beta sequences accurately predicted the HLA-A and HLA-B alleles for most subjects in the first cohort. CMV serostatus was the only immune exposure information available for the cohort. The 87-base-pair reads could not distinguish some IMGT-functional V segments, including TRBV6-2 and TRBV6-3, so those segments were excluded. The sequencing pipeline was judged likely to have produced a cluster of highly shared sequence variants as a technical artifact. Specific HLA alleles were associated with 16,951 TCR beta sequences at a false discovery rate of 0.05 in a later analysis. Across donors, most TCR sequences were observed very rarely, whereas some public TCRs were present in many individuals. The classifier was reported to diagnose cytomegalovirus status with high specificity and sensitivity in both the original cohort and the validation cohort. A total of 164 TCR beta chains were listed by the study as associated with cytomegalovirus. According to a later genetic analysis, donors in an Asian-associated ancestry cluster had fewer N-insertions in productive TCRs than the approximately 670-donor mean.

About this clone itself: The antigen it recognizes is unknown. Nothing much larger sits one base from this clone, and base qualities are not available.

The cohort was made up of 500 to 850 healthy bone marrow donors. All cohort members were sampled while nominally healthy, although unrecorded immune exposures were likely present. The donor was CMV seropositive and belonged to the group of 270 or so seropositive cohort members. Every donor gave a peripheral blood sample, and the peripheral blood mononuclear cells from that sample were used for TCR beta sequencing. Genomic DNA was extracted from the blood cell samples with the Qiagen DNeasy Blood Extraction Kit. The method was the immunoSEQ multiplex PCR assay. For the multiplex PCR, a mixture combining 60 forward primers for TCR Vbeta segments and 13 reverse primers for TCR Jbeta segments was used. A multiplex PCR assay on genomic DNA amplified the CDR3 region of rearranged TCR beta genes. The Illumina HiSeq System was used to sequence the amplified TCR beta libraries as 87-base-pair reads. The study's own analysis went as follows. A later analysis counted about 80 million unique TCR beta chains across the 700 or so repertoires, and roughly 9.9 million of these chains were shared by at least two donors. A nearest-neighbor algorithm error-corrected the raw reads and collapsed the reads into unique sequences, merging closely related sequences to remove PCR and sequencing errors. To assign V, D and J gene segments, CDR3 sequences were aligned to IMGT reference sequences. Each retained sequence needed at least a six-nucleotide match to both a V gene segment and a J gene segment. Rearrangements were classified as productive when the CDR3 lacked stop codons and remained in frame with V and J, and all other rearrangements were classified as non-productive. Following IMGT convention, CDR3 was defined as the stretch from the second conserved V-encoded cysteine to the conserved J-encoded phenylalanine. Sequences without an unambiguous match to a single V gene segment were excluded from the earlier analysis of approximately 600 of the donors. An earlier analysis of under 750 of the donors called V segments functional above 56.7% productive rearrangements and segregating when the between-donor standard deviation exceeded 5%. To diagnose cytomegalovirus status from the catalog of TCR beta chain sequences, a statistical classification framework was built. A later analysis assigned V and J genes by comparing TCR nucleotide sequences with IMGT/GENE-DB human TR gene sequences. In a later analysis, CDR3 sequences and most-parsimonious VDJ recombination scenarios were assigned using the TCRdist pipeline. In a later analysis, each TCR beta chain was defined by its CDR3 amino acid sequence together with its V-gene family, and reads lacking a unique V-gene family were excluded. As a way to deal with suspected cross-contamination and a sequencing artifact, a later analysis dropped over 550 nucleotide sequences that were highly shared and had low generation probability. For each public chain, a later analysis derived a clonal expansion index from normalized ranks of inferred template counts within each repertoire. Generation probabilities in a later analysis came from a VDJ recombination model fitted to out-of-frame rearrangements, and those results were checked against IGoR. In a later analysis, TCR-TCR, TCR-HLA and TCR-CMV co-occurrence was scored with hypergeometric tests, and a repertoire-size bias correction was applied to TCR pairs. False discovery rates were estimated in a later analysis by permuting HLA or CMV assignments 20 times. A later analysis grouped co-occurring TCRs with DBSCAN, adding TCRdist sequence similarity when clustering within HLA-allele-positive subsets. Co-occurrence clustering excluded repertoires with fewer than 30,000 or more than 120,000 public chains, plus five with anomalous nucleotide sharing. The immuneACCESS repertoire file appears here via TCRdb, limited to in-frame rearrangements. These files lack a portion of the clones; in checked studies, under half of the deficit traces to unresolved V genes, and the cause of the others is not known. The V and J calls and clone size were taken over from that table, and D and trimming were inferred from the DNA. The sample records about 99,000 clones, around three quarters of which are singletons. Of the sample, about 3.5% falls within the top ten clones.

The TCR sequence derives from a male donor in good health and CMV-seropositive. The sequenced sample was PBMCs. The chain uses TRBV7-2 and TRBJ1-5; a confident D gene designation cannot be given. The base sequence is TGTGCCAGCAGCTCCAACCAGGTGATCAATCAGCCCCAGCATTTT. Its product reads: CASSSNQVINQPQHF.